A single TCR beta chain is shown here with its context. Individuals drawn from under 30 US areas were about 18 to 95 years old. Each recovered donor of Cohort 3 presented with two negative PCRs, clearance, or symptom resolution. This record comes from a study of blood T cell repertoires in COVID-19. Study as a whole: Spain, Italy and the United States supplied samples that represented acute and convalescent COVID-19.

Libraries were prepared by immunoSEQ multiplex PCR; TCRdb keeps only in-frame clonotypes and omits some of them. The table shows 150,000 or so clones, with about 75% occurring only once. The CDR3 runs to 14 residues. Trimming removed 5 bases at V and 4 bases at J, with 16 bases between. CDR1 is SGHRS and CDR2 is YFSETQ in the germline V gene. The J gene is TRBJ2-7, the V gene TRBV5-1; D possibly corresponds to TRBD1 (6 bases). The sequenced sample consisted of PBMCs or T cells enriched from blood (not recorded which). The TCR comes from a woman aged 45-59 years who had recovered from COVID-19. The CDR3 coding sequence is TGCGCCAGCAGTCCCGGGACACCAAGATACGAGCAGTACTTC. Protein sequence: CASSPGTPRYEQYF. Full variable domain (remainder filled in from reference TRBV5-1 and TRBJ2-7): KAGVTQTPRYLIKTRGQQVTLSCSPISGHRSVSWYQQTPGQGLQFLFEYFSETQRNKGNFPGRFSGRQFSNSRSEMNVSTLELGDSALYLCASSPGTPRYEQYFGPGTRLTVT.